The clone carrying this TCR beta chain has a count of ten or more. This entry belongs to a study of early T cells in non-severe SARS-CoV-2 infection. Study background: Chains from this unsorted whole-blood bulk RNA could not be paired.

TCRdb processed the 5' RACE reads anew with MiXCR; each CDR3 protein has one entry. The sample shows some 57,000 distinct CDR3 sequences, around 5.6% of them seen only once. The CDR3 loop spans 14 amino acids. The junction had 3 bases not matched to a gene; V was cut back by 5 bases and J by 0 bases. The J gene is TRBJ1-1, the V gene TRBV12-3 or TRBV12-4; TRBD1 aligns across 7 bases. Sequenced: whole blood. This TCR came from an adult who was a healthcare worker with PCR-confirmed SARS-CoV-2 infection or an uninfected control (not recorded which). CDR3 in amino acids: CASSPTGVNTEAFF. DNA for the CDR3: TGTGCCAGCAGTCCCACAGGGGTGAACACTGAAGCTTTCTTT.